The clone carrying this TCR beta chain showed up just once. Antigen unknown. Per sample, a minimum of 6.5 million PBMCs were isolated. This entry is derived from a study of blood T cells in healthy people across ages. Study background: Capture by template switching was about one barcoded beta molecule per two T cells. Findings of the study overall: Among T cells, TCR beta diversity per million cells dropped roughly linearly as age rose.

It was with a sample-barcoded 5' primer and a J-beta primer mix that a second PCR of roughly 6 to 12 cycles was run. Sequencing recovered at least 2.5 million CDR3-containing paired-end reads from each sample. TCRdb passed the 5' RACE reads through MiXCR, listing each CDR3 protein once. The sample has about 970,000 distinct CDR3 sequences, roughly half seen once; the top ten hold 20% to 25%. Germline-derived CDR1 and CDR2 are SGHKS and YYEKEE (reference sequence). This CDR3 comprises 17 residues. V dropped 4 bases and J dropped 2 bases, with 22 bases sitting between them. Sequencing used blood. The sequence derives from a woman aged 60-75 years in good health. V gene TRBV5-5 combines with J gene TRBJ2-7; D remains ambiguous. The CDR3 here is CASSDGGQQVLTYEQYF. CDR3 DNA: TGTGCCAGCAGCGACGGCGGTCAACAAGTCCTAACCTACGAGCAGTACTTC.